This passage covers 29 T cell receptor beta chains from one sample sequenced in a study of cytomegalovirus exposure and HLA in healthy donors (dated by TCRdb to about 2017). Receptor amplification or capture employed the immunoSEQ multiplex PCR assay. For the multiplex PCR, a mixture combining 60 forward primers for TCR Vbeta segments and 13 reverse primers for TCR Jbeta segments was used. TCRdb's version of the immuneACCESS table is confined to in-frame rearrangements and falls short of the full clone set. An unresolved V gene accounts for under half of the shortfall where checked; the remainder is of unknown origin. The sample records roughly 130,000 clones, around 79% of which are singletons. Of the sample, about 0.91% falls within the top ten clones. What was sequenced was PBMCs. These receptors were collected from a man younger than 30 in good health and CMV-seronegative.

The chain carries TRBV5-1 and TRBJ1-6; D is unclear. The V gene's germline CDR1 is SGHRS and CDR2 YFSETQ. V was clipped by 1 base and J by 4 bases, with 9 bases between them. The CDR3 loop spans 15 amino acids. CDR3 protein: CASSLRQAYNSPLHF. For the CDR3, the DNA is TGCGCCAGCAGCTTGAGGCAGGCTTATAATTCACCCCTCCACTTT.

The chain uses TRBV19 and TRBJ1-3; perhaps TRBD1 as D (6 bases). Trimming pared 7 bases from V and 4 bases from J, leaving 14 bases between. Germline lookup yields CDR1 LNHDA and CDR2 SQIVND (reference sequence). The CDR3 is 14 amino acids. CDR3 coding DNA: TGTGCCAGTACCGGACAGCCTTCGGGAAACACCATATATTTT. Translated, it gives CASTGQPSGNTIYF.

This chain connects TRBV10-2 to TRBJ1-4; a weak D match, TRBD1 (6 bases). The CDR3 is 15 amino acids. The germline V and J ends were trimmed by 4 bases and 8 bases, with 17 bases remaining between them. Germline lookup yields CDR1 WSHSY and CDR2 SAAADI. The DNA for the CDR3 is TGCGCCAGCAGTGCCAGGACAGATTGGAAAGAAAAACTGTTTTTT. It translates to CASSARTDWKEKLFF.

As regards this clone: The junction differs from germline at one of its ends, possibly a read error. The J gene is TRBJ1-2, the V gene TRBV9; the D gene is possibly TRBD1 (6 bases). This CDR3 region has 13 residues. Germline V gives CDR1 SGDLS, CDR2 YYNGEE. Here the CDR3 DNA reads TGTGCCAGCAGCGGTACTGTAACGGGACATCTTTTCTTC. It codes for CASSGTVTGHLFF.

This clone was detected a few times. The chain carries TRBV6-5 and TRBJ1-2, with D possibly matching TRBD1 (6 bases). Trimming stripped 6 bases from V and 2 bases from J, with 10 bases between. The germline V gene encodes CDR1 MNHEY and CDR2 SVGAGI. The CDR3 totals 13 residues. CDR3 sequence (DNA): TGTGCCAGCAGAATCACAGGGAACTATGGCTACACCTTC. Translating it yields CASRITGNYGYTF.

This clone was counted between two and nine times. This chain joins TRBV5-6 and TRBJ1-2; 7 positions match TRBD1. Looked up from germline, CDR1 is SGHDT and CDR2 is YYEEEE. Trimming took 3 bases from V and 7 from J; bases not matched to a gene: 6. The CDR3 consists of 13 residues. CDR3 loop: CASSSTGRLGYTF. CDR3 in DNA: TGTGCCAGCAGCTCGACAGGGCGGCTTGGCTACACCTTC.

V and J are TRBV18 and TRBJ1-6; TRBD1 aligns across 7 bases. The V gene end was trimmed by 3 bases and the J gene end by 7 bases; junction bases not matched to a gene: 6. Germline lookup yields CDR1 KGHSH and CDR2 LQKENI. The CDR3 consists of 15 residues. This CDR3 reads CASSPTSTGNSPLHF. The CDR3 DNA follows: TGTGCCAGCTCACCGACATCGACAGGGAATTCACCCCTCCACTTT.

This clone was seen a few times. This chain connects TRBV6-5 to TRBJ2-7, with 8 nucleotides matching TRBD1. The CDR3 is 12 amino acids. The germline CDR1 and CDR2 sequences are MNHEY and SVGAGI. The V gene end was trimmed by 6 bases and the J gene end by 6 bases; junction bases not matched to a gene: 4. This CDR3 reads CASRDREGEQYF. CDR3 in DNA: TGTGCCAGCAGGGACAGGGAAGGCGAGCAGTACTTC.

This sequence joins TRBV9 and TRBJ1-1; 8 nucleotides match TRBD1. Germline assignment: CDR1 SGDLS and CDR2 YYNGEE. The CDR3 length is 15 residues. J was trimmed by 3 bases and V by 3 bases; bases with no gene match: 7. Written as DNA, the CDR3 is TGTGCCAGCAGCGAGACAGGGGAATTATACACTGAAGCTTTCTTT. Its translation is CASSETGELYTEAFF.

V gene TRBV5-1 combines with J gene TRBJ2-1; TRBD2 agrees at 9 bases. This CDR3 has 16 amino acids. V gave up 4 bases and J gave up 5 bases; unmatched junction bases: 10. Germline values: CDR1 SGHRS, CDR2 YFSETQ. The CDR3 DNA reads TGCGCCAGCAGCCAAGGGGTCAGCGGGGGGAACAATGAGCAGTTCTTC. As protein: CASSQGVSGGNNEQFF. The full variable domain, its missing parts supplied by reference TRBV5-1 and TRBJ2-1, is KAGVTQTPRYLIKTRGQQVTLSCSPISGHRSVSWYQQTPGQGLQFLFEYFSETQRNKGNFPGRFSGRQFSNSRSEMNVSTLELGDSALYLCASSQGVSGGNNEQFFGPGTRLTVL.

The genes are TRBV7-9 and TRBJ1-4, with D unclear. The V gene's germline CDR1 is SEHNR and CDR2 FQNEAQ (reference sequence). This CDR3 is 14 amino acids long. Trimming stripped 5 bases from V and 7 bases from J, with 14 bases between. The CDR3 sequence is CASSGEGGVEKLFF. Written as DNA, the CDR3 is TGTGCCAGCAGCGGGGAGGGTGGGGTTGAAAAACTGTTTTTT.

This sequence joins TRBV5-5 and TRBJ1-5, with a weak D call TRBD1 (6 bases). V was clipped by 3 bases and J by 2 bases, with 12 bases between them. Germline loops: CDR1 SGHKS, CDR2 YYEKEE (reference sequence). The CDR3 runs 15 residues. The CDR3 region is CASSSTPGGNQPQHF. CDR3 DNA sequence: TGTGCCAGCAGCTCAACCCCAGGGGGCAATCAGCCCCAGCATTTT.

This clone was picked up one time. The CDR3: CASSRRAGKNTEAFF. The CDR3 DNA reads TGTGCCAGCAGCCGACGGGCAGGGAAGAACACTGAAGCTTTCTTT. The chain recombines TRBV7-9 with TRBJ1-1; D possibly corresponds to TRBD1 (5 bases). Germline V CDR1 and CDR2: SEHNR, FQNEAQ (reference sequence). V lost 5 bases to trimming and J lost 1 base, with 14 bases between them. The CDR3 loop spans 15 amino acids.

This clone was recorded once. The chain links TRBV5-6 to TRBJ2-5; 7 bases map to TRBD2. Germline lookup yields CDR1 SGHDT and CDR2 YYEEEE. This CDR3 contains 13 residues. Germline trimming cut 0 bases from V and 5 bases from J; bases unmatched to any gene: 1. CDR3 protein: CASSLAGGETQYF. The CDR3 region has the DNA TGTGCCAGCAGCTTGGCCGGGGGGGAGACCCAGTACTTC.

The rearrangement joins TRBV9 to TRBJ1-2; 7 bases are shared with TRBD1. This CDR3 is 17 amino acids long. J gave up 8 bases and V 1 base, and 17 bases lay outside the gene matches. Germline CDR1 reads SGDLS; CDR2 reads YYNGEE. CDR3 coding DNA: TGTGCCAGCAGCGTATTAGCGGGACAGAATTCTCCGGAAGGCTACACCTTC. The encoded protein is CASSVLAGQNSPEGYTF.

The chain is built from TRBV30 and TRBJ2-7; D is uncertain. V was cut by 8 bases and J by 7 bases, with 15 bases left in between. This CDR3 spans 11 amino acids. Looked up from germline, CDR1 is GTSNPN and CDR2 is SVGIG (reference sequence). CDR3 bases: TGTGCCGCGAATGCGGCGAGGGAGCAGTACTTC. Protein product: CAANAAREQYF.

The chain has TRBV7-2 and TRBJ1-5; 10 positions match TRBD1. J gave up 0 bases and V 5 bases, and 1 base lay outside the gene matches. The CDR3 length is 15 residues. CDR1 and CDR2 from the germline V gene are SGHTA and FQGNSA. The CDR3 protein is CASSGTGDSNQPQHF. CDR3 nucleotide sequence: TGTGCCAGCAGCGGGACAGGGGATAGCAATCAGCCCCAGCATTTT.

The CDR3 reads CASSLGGQGYEQFF. In DNA, the CDR3 is TGCGCCAGCAGCTTGGGGGGACAGGGCTATGAGCAGTTCTTC. The gene calls are TRBV5-1 and TRBJ2-1; TRBD1 matches at 9 bases. CDR1 SGHRS and CDR2 YFSETQ come from the germline V gene. CDR3 length equals 14 residues. Losses at the gene ends were 0 bases for V and 8 bases for J; bases not matched to a gene: 3.

To note about this clone: Other nucleotide sequences in the sample specify the same CDR3. The chain uses TRBV9 and TRBJ1-5, with D maybe TRBD1 (6 bases). The CDR3 covers 14 residues. Trimming took off 0 bases at V and 4 bases at J, with 8 bases between the two ends. Germline CDR1 SGDLS, CDR2 YYNGEE. The DNA for the CDR3 is TGTGCCAGCAGCGTAGGGCAGGGGAATCAGCCCCAGCATTTT. It specifies CASSVGQGNQPQHF.

This chain connects TRBV19 to TRBJ2-5; 7 bases map to TRBD1. Germline loops: CDR1 LNHDA, CDR2 SQIVND (reference sequence). The CDR3 sequence is 13 residues long. Trimming took 6 bases from V and 2 from J; bases not matched to a gene: 3. CDR3 nucleotide sequence: TGTGCCAGTAGACTGACAGGGCAAGAGACCCAGTACTTC. Protein sequence: CASRLTGQETQYF.

This chain links TRBV4-2 with TRBJ2-7, with TRBD1 matching over 7 bases. The CDR3 has 15 amino acids. Germline lookup yields CDR1 LGHNA and CDR2 YNFKEQ. V gave up 1 base and J gave up 0 bases; unmatched junction bases: 3. CDR3 residues: CASSQVGQSSYEQYF. CDR3 nucleotide sequence: TGTGCCAGCAGCCAAGTGGGACAGAGCTCCTACGAGCAGTACTTC.

This sequence joins TRBV5-5 and TRBJ2-7; D is perhaps TRBD1 (5 bases). V lost 4 bases and J lost 4, with 9 bases in between. This CDR3 is built from 12 residues. CDR1 SGHKS and CDR2 YYEKEE come from the germline V gene (reference sequence). The CDR3 coding sequence is TGTGCCAGCAGCCCGGCAGGGTACGAGCAGTACTTC. Translation: CASSPAGYEQYF.

CDR3 protein: CAWSADSNQPQHF. The CDR3 DNA is TGTGCCTGGAGCGCGGACAGTAATCAGCCCCAGCATTTT. The chain carries TRBV30 and TRBJ1-5, with D possibly being TRBD1 (6 bases). V was cut by 3 bases and J by 4 bases, with 10 bases left in between. Per the germline V gene, CDR1 is GTSNPN and CDR2 is SVGIG (reference sequence). This CDR3 is 13 amino acids long.

The chain couples TRBV30 to TRBJ2-2; D might be TRBD2 (5 bases). Per germline, CDR1 GTSNPN and CDR2 SVGIG (reference sequence). V was cut by 4 bases and J by 6 bases, with 9 bases left in between. The length of the CDR3 is 12 residues. This chain's CDR3 is CAWNLEAGELFF. The CDR3 coding sequence is TGTGCCTGGAATCTGGAGGCCGGGGAGCTGTTTTTT.

J is TRBJ2-7 and V is TRBV30, with D possibly matching TRBD1 (6 bases). Germline V gene sequence: CDR1 GTSNPN, CDR2 SVGIG (reference sequence). This CDR3 has 15 amino acids. V lost 2 bases and J 0 bases, leaving 14 bases between the germline ends. The CDR3 sequence: CAWSLPRDNSYEQYF. DNA of the CDR3: TGTGCCTGGAGTTTACCCCGGGACAACTCCTACGAGCAGTACTTC.

The chain carries TRBV19 and TRBJ2-6, with 9 bases aligning to TRBD1. The ends lost 4 bases at V and 0 bases at J; junction bases unmatched: 7. This CDR3 contains 18 residues. CDR1 is LNHDA, CDR2 SQIVND, per germline (reference sequence). CDR3 residues: CASSRQTGGISGANVLTF. CDR3 nucleotides: TGTGCCAGTAGTAGACAGACAGGGGGAATCTCTGGGGCCAACGTCCTGACTTTC. Drawing the rest from reference TRBV19 and TRBJ2-6, the complete variable domain is DGGITQSPKYLFRKEGQNVTLSCEQNLNHDAMYWYRQDPGQGLRLIYYSQIVNDFQKGDIAEGYSVSREKKESFPLTVTSAQKNPTAFYLCASSRQTGGISGANVLTFGAGSRLTVL.

This rearrangement joins TRBV5-4 to TRBJ2-3, with D perhaps TRBD2 (5 bases). CDR3 size: 14 residues. Trimming took 0 bases from V and 1 from J, leaving 6 bases between them. Germline V gene lookup returns CDR1 SGHNT and CDR2 YYREEE (reference sequence). The CDR3 reads CASSLAGGTDTQYF. In DNA form, the CDR3 reads TGTGCCAGCAGCTTGGCCGGGGGCACAGATACGCAGTATTTT.

V gene TRBV20-1 combines with J gene TRBJ2-3; D remains ambiguous. CDR1 and CDR2 (germline): DFQATT, SNEGSKA (reference sequence). The CDR3 extends over 11 amino acids. The V end was cut by 5 bases, the J end by 5 bases, with 8 bases between. The CDR3 nucleotides read TGCAGTGCTTGGCCTGGAGATACGCAGTATTTT. Its translation is CSAWPGDTQYF.

This chain links TRBV2 with TRBJ1-5, with 7 bases that match TRBD1. V lost 6 bases, J lost 9 bases, and 11 bases stayed unmatched. In germline, CDR1 is SNHLY, CDR2 FYNNEI. This CDR3 is built from 14 residues. The DNA for the CDR3 is TGTGCCAGCAGGGCGGACAGGTCGCCAGGGCCCCAGCATTTT. This codes for CASRADRSPGPQHF.